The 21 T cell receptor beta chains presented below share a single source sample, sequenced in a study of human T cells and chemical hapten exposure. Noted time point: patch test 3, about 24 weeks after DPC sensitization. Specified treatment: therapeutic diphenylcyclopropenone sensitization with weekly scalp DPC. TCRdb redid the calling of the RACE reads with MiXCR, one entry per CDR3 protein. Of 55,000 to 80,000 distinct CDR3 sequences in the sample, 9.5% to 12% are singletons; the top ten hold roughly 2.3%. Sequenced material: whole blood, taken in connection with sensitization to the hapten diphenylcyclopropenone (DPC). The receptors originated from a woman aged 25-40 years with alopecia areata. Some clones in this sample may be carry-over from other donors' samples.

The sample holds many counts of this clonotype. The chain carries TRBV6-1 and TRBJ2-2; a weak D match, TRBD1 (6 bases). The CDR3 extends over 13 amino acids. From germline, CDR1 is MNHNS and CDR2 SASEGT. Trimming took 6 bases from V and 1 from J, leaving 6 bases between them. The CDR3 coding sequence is TGTGCCAGCAGGACAGGGAACACCGGGGAGCTGTTTTTT. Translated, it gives CASRTGNTGELFF.

The CDR3 is CASSYGFTEAFF. The CDR3 region has the DNA TGTGCCAGCAGTTACGGGTTCACTGAAGCTTTCTTT. The J gene is TRBJ1-1, the V gene TRBV6-6; D is unresolved. V dropped 2 bases and J dropped 4 bases, with 5 bases sitting between them. The CDR3 extends over 12 amino acids. CDR1 and CDR2 (germline): MNHNY, SVGAGI (reference sequence).

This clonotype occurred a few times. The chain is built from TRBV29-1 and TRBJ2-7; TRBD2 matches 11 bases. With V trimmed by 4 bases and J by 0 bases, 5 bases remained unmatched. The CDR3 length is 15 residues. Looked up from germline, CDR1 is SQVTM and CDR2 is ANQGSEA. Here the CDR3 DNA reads TGCAGCGTTGCTAGCGGGGGGTTAAGCTCCTACGAGCAGTACTTC. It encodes CSVASGGLSSYEQYF.

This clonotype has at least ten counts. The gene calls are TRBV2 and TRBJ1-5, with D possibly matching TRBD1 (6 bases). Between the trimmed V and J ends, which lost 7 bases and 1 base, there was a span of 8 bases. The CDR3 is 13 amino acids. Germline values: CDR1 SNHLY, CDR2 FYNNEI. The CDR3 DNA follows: TGTGCCAGCAAAGGACAGAGCAATCAGCCCCAGCATTTT. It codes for CASKGQSNQPQHF.

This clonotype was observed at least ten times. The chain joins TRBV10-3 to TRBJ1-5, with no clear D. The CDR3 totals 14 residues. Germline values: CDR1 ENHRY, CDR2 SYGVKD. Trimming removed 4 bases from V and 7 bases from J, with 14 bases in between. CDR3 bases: TGTGCCATCAGTGGTCAGGAATCTCGGCAGCCCCAGCATTTT. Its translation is CAISGQESRQPQHF.

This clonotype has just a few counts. The CDR3 DNA reads TGTGCCACACTAGGGAGACTAGCGGGCCACAATGAGCAGTTCTTC. Translation: CATLGRLAGHNEQFF. V gene TRBV6-1 combines with J gene TRBJ2-1; 10 nucleotides match TRBD2. Germline CDR1 reads MNHNS; CDR2 reads SASEGT. CDR3 length: 15 residues. J gave up 5 bases and V 10 bases, and 11 bases lay outside the gene matches.

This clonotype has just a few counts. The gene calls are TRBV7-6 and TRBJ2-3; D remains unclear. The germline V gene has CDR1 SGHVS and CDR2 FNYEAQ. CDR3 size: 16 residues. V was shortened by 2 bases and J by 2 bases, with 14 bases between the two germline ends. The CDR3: CASSLRARGPTDTQYF. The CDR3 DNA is TGTGCCAGCAGCTTAAGAGCCCGCGGCCCCACAGATACGCAGTATTTT.

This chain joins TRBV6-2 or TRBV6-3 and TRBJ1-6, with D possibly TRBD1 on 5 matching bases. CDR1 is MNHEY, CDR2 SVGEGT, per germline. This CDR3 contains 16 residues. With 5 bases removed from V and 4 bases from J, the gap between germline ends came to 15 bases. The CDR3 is CASSNHRGLYNSPLHF. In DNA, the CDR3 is TGTGCCAGCAGTAACCATCGGGGGTTGTATAATTCACCCCTCCACTTT.

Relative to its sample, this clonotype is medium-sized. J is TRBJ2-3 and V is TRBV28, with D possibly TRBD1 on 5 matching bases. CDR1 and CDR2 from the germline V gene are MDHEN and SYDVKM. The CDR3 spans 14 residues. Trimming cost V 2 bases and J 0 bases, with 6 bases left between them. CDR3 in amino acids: CASSLDSSTDTQYF. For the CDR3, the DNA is TGTGCCAGCAGTTTAGACAGCAGCACAGATACGCAGTATTTT.

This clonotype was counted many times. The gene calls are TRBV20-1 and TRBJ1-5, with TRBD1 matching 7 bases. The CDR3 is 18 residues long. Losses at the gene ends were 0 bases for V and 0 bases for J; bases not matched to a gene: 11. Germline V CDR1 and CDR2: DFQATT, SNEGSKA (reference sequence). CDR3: CSAREVRAGGYSNQPQHF. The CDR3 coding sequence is TGCAGTGCTAGAGAGGTCAGGGCAGGGGGTTATAGCAATCAGCCCCAGCATTTT.

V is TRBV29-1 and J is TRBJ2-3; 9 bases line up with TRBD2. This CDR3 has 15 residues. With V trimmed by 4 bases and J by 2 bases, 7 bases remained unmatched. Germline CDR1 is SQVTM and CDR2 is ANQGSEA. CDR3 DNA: TGCAGCGTTGGACTGCTAGCGGGGCTCACAGATACGCAGTATTTT. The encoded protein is CSVGLLAGLTDTQYF.

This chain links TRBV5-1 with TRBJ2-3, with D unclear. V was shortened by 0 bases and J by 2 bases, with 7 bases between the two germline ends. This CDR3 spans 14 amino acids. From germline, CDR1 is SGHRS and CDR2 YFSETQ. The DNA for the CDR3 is TGCGCCAGCAGCTTGGGCTGGACCACAGATACGCAGTATTTT. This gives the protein CASSLGWTTDTQYF.

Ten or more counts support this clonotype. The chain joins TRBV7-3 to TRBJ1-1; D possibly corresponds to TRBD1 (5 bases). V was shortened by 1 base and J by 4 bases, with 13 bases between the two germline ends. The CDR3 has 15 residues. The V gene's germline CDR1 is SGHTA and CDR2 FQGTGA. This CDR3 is CASSLIPGQSTEAFF. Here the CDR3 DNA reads TGTGCCAGCAGCTTAATACCAGGGCAGAGCACTGAAGCTTTCTTT.

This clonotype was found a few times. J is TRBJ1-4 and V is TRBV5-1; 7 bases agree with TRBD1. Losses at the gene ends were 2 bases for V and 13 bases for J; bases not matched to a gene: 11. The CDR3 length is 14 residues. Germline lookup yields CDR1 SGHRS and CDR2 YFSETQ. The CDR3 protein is CASSFGQVEGRLFF. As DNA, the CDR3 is TGCGCCAGCAGCTTTGGACAGGTCGAAGGAAGACTGTTTTTT.

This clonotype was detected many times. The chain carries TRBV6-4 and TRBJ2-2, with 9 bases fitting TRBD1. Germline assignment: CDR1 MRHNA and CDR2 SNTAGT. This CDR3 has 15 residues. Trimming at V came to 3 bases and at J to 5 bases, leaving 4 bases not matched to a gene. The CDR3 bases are TGTGCCAGCAGTGAGCGGACAGGGGATACCGGGGAGCTGTTTTTT. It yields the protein CASSERTGDTGELFF.

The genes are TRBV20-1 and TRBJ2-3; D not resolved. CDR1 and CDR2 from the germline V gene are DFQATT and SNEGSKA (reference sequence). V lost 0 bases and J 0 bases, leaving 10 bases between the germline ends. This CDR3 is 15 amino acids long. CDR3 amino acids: CSARDFGPSTDTQYF. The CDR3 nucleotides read TGCAGTGCTAGAGATTTTGGCCCTAGCACAGATACGCAGTATTTT.

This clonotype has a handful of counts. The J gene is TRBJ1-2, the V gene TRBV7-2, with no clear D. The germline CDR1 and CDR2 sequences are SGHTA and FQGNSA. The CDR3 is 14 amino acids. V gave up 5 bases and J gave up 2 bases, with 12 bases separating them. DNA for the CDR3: TGTGCCAGCAGCATTAAAGACGGAAACTATGGCTACACCTTC. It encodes CASSIKDGNYGYTF.

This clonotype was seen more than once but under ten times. The CDR3, as DNA: TGTGCCTGGAGACTACCGGGTGCCGACTATGGCTACACCTTC. Residues: CAWRLPGADYGYTF. This chain connects TRBV30 to TRBJ1-2; the D is unclear. Germline-derived CDR1 and CDR2 are GTSNPN and SVGIG (reference sequence). CDR3 length: 14 residues. Trimming left V 3 bases short and J 3 bases short, with 14 bases between.

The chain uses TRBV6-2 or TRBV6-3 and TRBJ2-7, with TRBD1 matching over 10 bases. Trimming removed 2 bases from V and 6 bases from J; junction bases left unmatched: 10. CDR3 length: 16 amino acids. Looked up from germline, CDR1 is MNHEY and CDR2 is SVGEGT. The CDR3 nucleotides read TGTGCCAGCAGTTACACTACCGGGACAGGGGCCTCCGAGCAGTACTTC. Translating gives CASSYTTGTGASEQYF.

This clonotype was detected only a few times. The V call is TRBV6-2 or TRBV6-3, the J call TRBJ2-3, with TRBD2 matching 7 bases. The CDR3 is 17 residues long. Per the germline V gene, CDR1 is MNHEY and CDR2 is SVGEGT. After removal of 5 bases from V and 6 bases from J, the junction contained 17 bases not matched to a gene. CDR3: CASSKPDWNLAADTQYF. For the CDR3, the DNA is TGTGCCAGCAGTAAACCTGATTGGAATCTAGCGGCGGATACGCAGTATTTT.

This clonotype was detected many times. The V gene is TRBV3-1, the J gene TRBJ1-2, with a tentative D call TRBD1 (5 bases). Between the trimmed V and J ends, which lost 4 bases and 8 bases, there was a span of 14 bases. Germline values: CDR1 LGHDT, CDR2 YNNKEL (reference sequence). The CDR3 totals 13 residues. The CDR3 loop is CASSPPGARGYTF. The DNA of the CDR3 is TGTGCCAGCAGCCCACCCGGGGCAAGAGGCTACACCTTC. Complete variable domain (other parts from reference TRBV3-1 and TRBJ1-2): DTAVSQTPKYLVTQMGNDKSIKCEQNLGHDTMYWYKQDSKKFLKIMFSYNNKELIINETVPNRFSPKSPDKAHLNLHINSLELGDSAVYFCASSPPGARGYTFGSGTRLTVV.